This T cell receptor (beta chain) was sequenced for a study of T cells after yellow fever vaccination. As for the study in general: It was SMART-Seq v4 Ultra Low Input that prepared the fractions with low cell numbers.

TCRdb itself ran the 5' RACE reads through MiXCR, one entry per CDR3 protein. The data contain a few hundred thousand distinct CDR3 sequences, around 7.3% of them singletons. Trimming stripped 1 base from V and 5 bases from J, with 9 bases between. This CDR3 has 13 amino acids. CDR1 KGHSH and CDR2 LQKENI come from the germline V gene. This clonotype was observed a few times. Its antigen is not identified. Study-wide results and limits: Boosting was followed by the reappearance of most primary-vaccination clones (roughly 95% CD4, more than 70% CD8). Faster peaking, at day 5 versus 15, marked a secondary response that was weaker.

The receptor was isolated from a man aged 18 to 30 who received the YFV17D yellow fever vaccine. The material sequenced was PBMCs, taken roughly 46 days after the first yellow fever vaccination. The chain is built from TRBV18 and TRBJ2-7; D uncertain. The CDR3 loop reads CASSPRRVHEQYF. DNA of the CDR3: TGTGCCAGCTCACCACGTAGAGTCCACGAGCAGTACTTC.